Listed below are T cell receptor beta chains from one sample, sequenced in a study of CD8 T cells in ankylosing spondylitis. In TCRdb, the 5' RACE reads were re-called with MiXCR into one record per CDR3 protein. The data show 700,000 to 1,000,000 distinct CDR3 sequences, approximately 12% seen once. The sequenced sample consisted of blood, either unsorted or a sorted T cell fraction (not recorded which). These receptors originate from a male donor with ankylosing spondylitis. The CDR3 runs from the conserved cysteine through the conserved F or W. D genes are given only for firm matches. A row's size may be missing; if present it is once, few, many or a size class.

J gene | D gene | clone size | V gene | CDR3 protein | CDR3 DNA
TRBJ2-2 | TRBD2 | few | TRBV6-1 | CASSVGLAKELFF | TGTGCCAGCAGCGTGGGACTAGCGAAGGAGCTGTTTTTT
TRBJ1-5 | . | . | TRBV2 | CASSEAGLGQPQHF | TGTGCCAGCAGTGAAGCGGGACTAGGGCAGCCCCAGCATTTT
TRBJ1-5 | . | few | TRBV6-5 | CASRLGRDQPQHF | TGTGCCAGCAGATTAGGACGTGATCAGCCCCAGCATTTT
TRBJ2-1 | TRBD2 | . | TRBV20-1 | CSAGGGRMGYNEQFF | TGCAGTGCTGGGGGCGGGAGGATGGGATACAATGAGCAGTTCTTC
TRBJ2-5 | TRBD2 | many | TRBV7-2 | CASSRGGEETQYF | TGTGCCAGCAGCCGTGGGGGGGAAGAGACCCAGTACTTC
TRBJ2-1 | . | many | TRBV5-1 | CASSDPTGGQYNEQFF | TGCGCCAGCAGCGATCCGACGGGGGGCCAATACAATGAGCAGTTCTTC
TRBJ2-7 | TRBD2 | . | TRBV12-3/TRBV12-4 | CASRFRLAGLHEQYF | TGTGCCAGCAGATTCAGACTAGCGGGACTACACGAGCAGTACTTC
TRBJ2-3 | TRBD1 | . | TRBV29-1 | CSAYRGDSTDTQYF | TGCAGCGCCTACAGGGGGGATTCCACAGATACGCAGTATTTT
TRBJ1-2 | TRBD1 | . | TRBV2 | CASSFPGQGFGGHGYTF | TGTGCCAGCAGTTTCCCGGGACAGGGATTCGGAGGTCATGGCTACACCTTC
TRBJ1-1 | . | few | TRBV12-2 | CASRLPDGGGVDTEAFF | TGTGCAAGTCGCTTACCCGATGGGGGGGGCGTGGACACTGAAGCTTTCTTT
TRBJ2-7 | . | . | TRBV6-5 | CASSYSGRMQYEQYF | TGTGCCAGCAGTTACTCCGGCCGCATGCAGTACGAGCAGTACTTC
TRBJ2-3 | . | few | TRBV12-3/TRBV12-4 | CASSFGQEDTQYF | TGTGCCAGCAGTTTTGGTCAAGAAGATACGCAGTATTTT
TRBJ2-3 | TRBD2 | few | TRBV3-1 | CASSHPAGGKDTQYF | TGTGCCAGCAGCCACCCAGCGGGGGGGAAGGATACGCAGTATTTT
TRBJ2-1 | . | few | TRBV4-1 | CASSQGQAYNEQFF | TGCGCCAGCAGCCAAGGACAGGCCTACAATGAGCAGTTCTTC
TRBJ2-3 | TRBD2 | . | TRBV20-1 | CSASGLAGGTDTQYF | TGCAGTGCTTCCGGACTAGCGGGGGGCACAGATACGCAGTATTTT
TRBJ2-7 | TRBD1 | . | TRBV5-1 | CASSSLTGQNYEQYF | TGCGCCAGCAGCTCGCTGACGGGACAGAACTACGAGCAGTACTTC
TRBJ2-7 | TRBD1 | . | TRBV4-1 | CASSQKGPGQGSLHEQYF | TGCGCCAGCAGCCAAAAGGGCCCGGGACAGGGGTCTCTGCACGAGCAGTACTTC
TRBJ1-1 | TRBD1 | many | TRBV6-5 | CASSYDRATYFTEAFF | TGTGCCAGCAGTTATGACAGGGCTACTTATTTCACTGAAGCTTTCTTT
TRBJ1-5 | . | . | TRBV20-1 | CSAEGRDTDQPQHF | TGCAGTGCTGAAGGCCGGGACACAGATCAGCCCCAGCATTTT
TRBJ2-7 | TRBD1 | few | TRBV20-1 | CSATPGQGAYEQYF | TGCAGTGCTACACCGGGACAGGGGGCCTACGAGCAGTACTTC
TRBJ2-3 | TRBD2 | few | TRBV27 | CASSPHPLAYSTDTQYF | TGTGCCAGCAGCCCCCACCCACTAGCGTATAGCACAGATACGCAGTATTTT
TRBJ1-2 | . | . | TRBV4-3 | CASSRARGALGGYTF | TGCGCCAGCAGCCGAGCTCGAGGGGCGCTGGGTGGCTACACCTTC